Each of the 3 T cell receptor beta chains below was sequenced from the same sample in a study of shared clonotypes between healthy human individuals. Sequencing used immunoSEQ multiplex PCR; TCRdb keeps in-frame clones, though not all of them. The sample includes more than 2,000,000 clones, around nine tenths of them seen just once. Sequencing used naive CD4+ T cells sorted from blood. Subset reported: CD45RA+ positively selected. These TCRs come from a young man in good health.

On this clone itself: It may be a read error: a sequence one base away is much more abundant. The chain employs TRBV7-8 and TRBJ2-5; D remains unclear. The CDR3 contains 11 residues. V dropped 1 base and J dropped 4 bases, with 1 base sitting between them. Per germline, CDR1 SGHVS and CDR2 FQNEAQ. CDR3 region: CASSLVETQYF. The CDR3 coding sequence is TGTGCCAGCAGCTTAGTAGAGACCCAGTACTTC.

This chain connects TRBV28 to TRBJ1-1; D call uncertain. V lost 5 bases, J lost 1 base, and 14 bases lay in between. The CDR3 covers 15 residues. The germline V gene encodes CDR1 MDHEN and CDR2 SYDVKM. The CDR3, as DNA: TGTGCCAGCAGTCTAGAAGCCAGACCGAACACTGAAGCTTTCTTT. Its translation: CASSLEARPNTEAFF.

This chain joins TRBV10-3 and TRBJ1-2; D not resolved. V lost 1 base and J lost 5, with 14 bases in between. This CDR3 region has 15 residues. Germline V gives CDR1 ENHRY, CDR2 SYGVKD. CDR3 sequence: CAISELEAPDYGYTF. The CDR3 nucleotides are TGTGCCATCAGTGAGTTAGAGGCCCCAGATTATGGCTACACCTTC.